This TCR beta chain was recovered during a study of long-term antiretroviral therapy in people with HIV. Before DNA extraction, roughly 0.95-10 million cryopreserved PBMC were held in the samples. Investigators performed immunoSEQ version v3.0 at survey level. The method was immunoSEQ multiplex PCR; TCRdb's version includes in-frame clones alone and lacks a portion of them. The sample lists about 33,000 clones, about 74% occurring once. This clone came up a few times. Its specificity is not known. With 1 base removed from V and 2 bases from J, the gap between germline ends came to 12 bases. Germline assignment: CDR1 MNHNS and CDR2 SASEGT. This CDR3 comprises 15 residues. Study outcomes and limitations: The study collected no data on ART adherence, viral resistance or therapy changes.

The source of this sequence is a woman aged 45-59 years with HIV. Sequencing used unsorted PBMCs, obtained 2 years after starting antiretroviral therapy. The V and J genes are TRBV6-1 and TRBJ2-7, with D perhaps given as TRBD1 or TRBD2 (5 bases each). The DNA for the CDR3 is TGTGCCAGCAGTGAAGTAGCCCAGGGACCCTACGAGCAGTACGTC. It yields the protein CASSEVAQGPYEQYV.